What follows are 17 T cell receptor beta chains derived from one specimen sequenced in a study of identical twins. TCRdb used MiXCR to reprocess the 5' RACE reads, holding one entry per CDR3 protein. The sample has 450,000 or so distinct CDR3 sequences; 13% to 15% are singletons. This same sample was also taken into another study, of yellow fever vaccine responses in identical twins.

Material for sequencing was CD4+ T cells sorted from blood. These receptors were obtained from a woman in her late teens or twenties in good health.

This chain uses TRBV7-9 with TRBJ2-1; 10 nucleotides match TRBD2. Germline CDR1 reads SEHNR; CDR2 reads FQNEAQ (reference sequence). The CDR3 loop spans 17 amino acids. V lost 7 bases and J lost 4; bases outside the gene matches: 13. This chain's CDR3 is CASNGVRTSGNYNEQFF. The CDR3, as DNA: TGTGCCAGCAACGGCGTCCGGACTAGCGGTAATTACAATGAGCAGTTCTTC.

The chain joins TRBV6-1 to TRBJ2-1; D is possibly TRBD2 (6 bases). The CDR3 has 14 residues. V was clipped by 3 bases and J by 6 bases, with 12 bases between them. Germline CDR1 is MNHNS and CDR2 is SASEGT. The CDR3, as DNA: TGTGCCAGCAGTGATGTGACTAGAGGCAATGAGCAGTTCTTC. Its protein is CASSDVTRGNEQFF.

V is TRBV6-2 or TRBV6-3 and J is TRBJ2-2; D ambiguous. The V gene's germline CDR1 is MNHEY and CDR2 SVGEGT. The CDR3 has 17 amino acids. V was clipped by 2 bases and J by 1 base, with 14 bases between them. The DNA for the CDR3 is TGTGCCAGCAGTTACCTTTCAAAACAGCTGAACACCGGGGAGCTGTTTTTT. This gives the protein CASSYLSKQLNTGELFF.

The V gene is TRBV28, the J gene TRBJ2-5, with D possibly matching TRBD2 (5 bases). CDR3 length: 12 residues. Trimming removed 6 bases from V and 9 bases from J, with 14 bases in between. Looked up from germline, CDR1 is MDHEN and CDR2 is SYDVKM. CDR3 residues: CASSAPSGAQYF. The CDR3 nucleotides read TGTGCCAGCAGCGCCCCCTCCGGGGCCCAGTACTTC.

This clonotype was picked up a small number of times. This chain links TRBV7-2 with TRBJ1-1; D is perhaps TRBD1 (5 bases). V lost 6 bases to trimming and J lost 2 bases, with 13 bases between them. Looked up from germline, CDR1 is SGHTA and CDR2 is FQGNSA. The CDR3 is made up of 14 amino acids. The CDR3 here is CASRRDQQNTEAFF. The CDR3 bases are TGTGCCAGCAGAAGGGACCAGCAAAACACTGAAGCTTTCTTT. Complete variable domain (other parts from reference TRBV7-2 and TRBJ1-1): GAGVSQSPSNKVTEKGKDVELRCDPISGHTALYWYRQSLGQGLEFLIYFQGNSAPDKSGLPSDRFSAERTGGSVSTLTIQRTQQEDSAVYLCASRRDQQNTEAFFGQGTRLTVV.

This clonotype was observed a few times. The CDR3 sequence is CASSTVYEQYF. In nucleotides, the CDR3 is TGTGCCAGCTCGACGGTCTACGAGCAGTACTTC. The chain uses TRBV2 and TRBJ2-7, with D uncertain. With 8 bases removed from V and 3 bases from J, the gap between germline ends came to 8 bases. The CDR3 has 11 amino acids. Germline V gene lookup returns CDR1 SNHLY and CDR2 FYNNEI.

The chain employs TRBV4-3 and TRBJ2-7, with D possibly called TRBD1 or TRBD2 (5 bases each). V lost 0 bases to trimming and J lost 4 bases, with 13 bases between them. Germline-derived CDR1 and CDR2 are LGHNA and YSLEER. The CDR3 runs 15 residues. The CDR3 nucleotides are TGCGCCAGCAGCCAAGATCTAGCAGGGACGTACGAGCAGTACTTC. It specifies CASSQDLAGTYEQYF.

This clonotype was found a few times. The chain employs TRBV18 and TRBJ2-3; D gene uncertain. Trimming stripped 1 base from V and 0 bases from J, with 5 bases between. The CDR3 runs 14 residues. CDR1 is KGHSH and CDR2 is LQKENI in the germline V gene. The CDR3 DNA follows: TGTGCCAGCTCACCACGTGCTAGCACAGATACGCAGTATTTT. This sequence encodes CASSPRASTDTQYF. Looking up the rest from reference TRBV18 and TRBJ2-3 gives the full variable domain: NAGVMQNPRHLVRRRGQEARLRCSPMKGHSHVYWYRQLPEEGLKFMVYLQKENIIDESGMPKERFSAEFPKEGPSILRIQQVVRGDSAAYFCASSPRASTDTQYFGPGTRLTVL.

V is TRBV5-1 and J is TRBJ2-3, with 7 bases matching TRBD2. Germline V gives CDR1 SGHRS, CDR2 YFSETQ. CDR3 length: 15 residues. Losses at the gene ends were 3 bases for V and 4 bases for J; bases not matched to a gene: 8. The CDR3 loop reads CASSSEAGRADTQYF. The CDR3 nucleotides are TGCGCCAGCAGCTCAGAGGCGGGGAGGGCAGATACGCAGTATTTT.

The sample holds a few counts of this clonotype. The rearrangement links TRBV18 to TRBJ2-5; D is undetermined. Germline CDR1 is KGHSH and CDR2 is LQKENI. The CDR3 runs to 12 residues. V was cut by 1 base and J by 4 bases, with 4 bases left in between. CDR3 sequence reads: CASSPLPETQYF. CDR3 DNA sequence: TGTGCCAGCTCACCACTACCAGAGACCCAGTACTTC. Complete variable domain (other parts from reference TRBV18 and TRBJ2-5): NAGVMQNPRHLVRRRGQEARLRCSPMKGHSHVYWYRQLPEEGLKFMVYLQKENIIDESGMPKERFSAEFPKEGPSILRIQQVVRGDSAAYFCASSPLPETQYFGPGTRLLVL.

This clonotype was seen only a few times. The V call is TRBV11-2, the J call TRBJ2-7; D tentatively fits TRBD1 or TRBD2 (6 bases each). From germline, CDR1 is SGHAT and CDR2 FQNNGV. CDR3 length: 13 residues. V lost 5 bases and J 5 bases, leaving 13 bases between the germline ends. In DNA, the CDR3 is TGTGCCAGCAGCAGCGGAGGGGGGCACGAGCAGTACTTC. Protein: CASSSGGGHEQYF.

This clonotype was picked up a small number of times. The chain is built from TRBV7-8 and TRBJ2-4; D perhaps matches TRBD2 (6 bases). Trimming pared 4 bases from V and 0 bases from J, leaving 7 bases between. The CDR3 extends over 14 amino acids. The V gene's germline CDR1 is SGHVS and CDR2 FQNEAQ. CDR3 sequence reads: CASSSGLAKNIQYF. CDR3 bases: TGTGCCAGCAGCTCGGGACTAGCCAAAAACATTCAGTACTTC.

The CDR3 nucleotides read TGTGCCAGCAGTGCGCCGGGCCTGCTTTACGAGCAGTACTTC. Its translation is CASSAPGLLYEQYF. The V and J genes are TRBV25-1 and TRBJ2-7; no firm D call. Germline CDR1 MGHDK, CDR2 SYGVNS. Trimming removed 4 bases at V and 4 bases at J, with 14 bases between. The length of the CDR3 is 14 residues.

The table lists this clonotype with many counts. The chain links TRBV4-3 to TRBJ2-7; no reliable D call. The CDR3 consists of 14 residues. CDR1 and CDR2 (germline): LGHNA, YSLEER. V lost 3 bases to trimming and J lost 7 bases, with 16 bases between them. The DNA for the CDR3 is TGCGCCAGCAGCCAGCTATCTCAGGCCGCGGAGCAGTACTTC. Its translation is CASSQLSQAAEQYF.

This clonotype was detected a few times. The chain recombines TRBV7-6 with TRBJ2-3; TRBD1 matches 7 bases. The CDR3 is 17 amino acids. Per germline, CDR1 SGHVS and CDR2 FNYEAQ. V shed 6 bases and J 2 bases; nucleotides not matched to a gene: 14. CDR3 region: CASSSRADRVTTDTQYF. CDR3 bases: TGTGCCAGCAGTTCTAGGGCCGACAGGGTTACCACAGATACGCAGTATTTT.

The chain couples TRBV5-1 to TRBJ2-1; 13 bases fit TRBD2. In germline, CDR1 is SGHRS, CDR2 YFSETQ. The CDR3 runs to 17 residues. V lost 7 bases, J lost 9 bases, and 16 bases stayed unmatched. CDR3: CASSPPPLAGGGSEQFF. The DNA for the CDR3 is TGCGCCAGCTCTCCGCCACCACTAGCGGGGGGGGGAAGTGAGCAGTTCTTC.

This chain joins TRBV12-3 or TRBV12-4 and TRBJ2-7; possible D gene TRBD2, 5 bases. CDR3 length: 18 residues. V dropped 6 bases and J dropped 2 bases, with 26 bases sitting between them. The DNA of the CDR3 is TGTGCCAGCAGCCAAAAGACTGACCCGGGGAGAATCACCTACGAGCAGTACTTC. Its translation: CASSQKTDPGRITYEQYF.